This T cell receptor (beta chain) was sequenced in a study of metastatic and nonmetastatic thyroid tumors. For the study at large: For malignant and benign thyroid patients, tumor or nodule tissue and blood were the sources whose repertoires were compared. Study-wide findings and caveats: Versus benign nodules, malignant thyroid tumors reportedly had significantly higher TCR beta diversity, in blood and tumor.

Treatment of any kind had been given to no patient before thyroid surgery. The authors' processing: Between-group CDR3 differences, defined by clinicopathological status, yielded a distant-metastasis classifier for papillary thyroid cancer. Using MiXCR, TCRdb re-called clones from the PCR reads. TCRdb, not the original authors, processed these V and J calls. The sample consists of roughly 15,000 clones, roughly a quarter of them appearing once. This clone showed up many times. Its antigen is unknown. CDR1 DFQATT and CDR2 SNEGSKA come from the germline V gene (reference sequence). This CDR3 has 16 residues. The J segment lost 7 bases and the V segment lost 6 bases, leaving 16 bases of the junction unmatched.

The receptor was derived from a female donor with papillary thyroid cancer or a benign thyroid nodule (not recorded which). Some clones in this sample may be carry-over from other donors' samples. The chain links TRBV20-1 to TRBJ2-1, with 9 nucleotides matching TRBD2. The sequencing sample was made of adjacent normal tissue. The CDR3 reads CSARSIGTSNVNEQFF. CDR3 bases: TGCAGTGCGCGAAGTATAGGGACTAGCAATGTAAATGAGCAGTTCTTC.